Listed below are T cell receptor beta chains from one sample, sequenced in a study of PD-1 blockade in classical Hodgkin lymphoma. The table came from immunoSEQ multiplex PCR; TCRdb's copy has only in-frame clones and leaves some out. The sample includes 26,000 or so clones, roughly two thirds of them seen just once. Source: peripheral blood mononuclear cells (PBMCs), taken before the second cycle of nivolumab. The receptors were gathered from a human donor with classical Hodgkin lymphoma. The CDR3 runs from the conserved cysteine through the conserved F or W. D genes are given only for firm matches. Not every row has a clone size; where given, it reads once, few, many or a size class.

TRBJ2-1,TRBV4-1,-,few,TGCGCCAGCAGCCAAGTGACAGATTACAATGAGCAGTTCTTC,CASSQVTDYNEQFF
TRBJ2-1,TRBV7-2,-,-,TGTGCCAGCAGCTTAAACAGCTACAATGAGCAGTTCTTC,CASSLNSYNEQFF
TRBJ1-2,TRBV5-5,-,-,TGTGCCAGCAGCTCGCCAGGGGCGGGGGGGGCCAGCTATGGCTACACCTTC,CASSSPGAGGASYGYTF
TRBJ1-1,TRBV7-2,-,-,TGTGCCAGCAGCGACCCACTCATGAACACTGAAGCTTTCTTT,CASSDPLMNTEAFF
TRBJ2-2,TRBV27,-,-,TGTGCCAGCAGTTTCACGAACACCGGGGAGCTGTTTTTT,CASSFTNTGELFF
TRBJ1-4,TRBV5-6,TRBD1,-,TGTGCCAGCAGCCTCCGGGACAGTGTTAATGAAAAACTGTTTTTT,CASSLRDSVNEKLFF
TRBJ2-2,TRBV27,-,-,TGTGCCAGCAGTTTACGGGCCGGGTTGGTCGCCGGGGAGCTGTTTTTT,CASSLRAGLVAGELFF
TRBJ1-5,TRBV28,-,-,TGTGCCAGCAGTGGGGAGGCAGGGTATCAGCCCCAGCATTTT,CASSGEAGYQPQHF
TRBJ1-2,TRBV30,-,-,TGTGCCTGGAGGGACAGTCCTAGGGATGGCTACACCTTC,CAWRDSPRDGYTF
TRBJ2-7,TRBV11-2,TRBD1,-,TGTGCCAGCAGCCCAGGGACAGGGGGTTCCCCCTACGAGCAGTACTTC,CASSPGTGGSPYEQYF
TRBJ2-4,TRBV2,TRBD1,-,TGTGCCACCCACACCCTACAGGGGTCAGACATTCAGTACTTC,CATHTLQGSDIQYF
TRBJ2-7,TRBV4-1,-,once,TGCGCCAGCAGCCAAGTCTCCGGGACAAGGAACTACGAGCAGTACTTC,CASSQVSGTRNYEQYF
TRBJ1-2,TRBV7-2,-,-,TGTGCCAGCAGCCTACTGACAGAGAACTATGGCTACACCTTC,CASSLLTENYGYTF
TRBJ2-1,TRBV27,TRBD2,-,TGTGCCAGCAGTTTAAGGCTAGCGGGAGGGCCCTACAATGAGCAGTTCTTC,CASSLRLAGGPYNEQFF
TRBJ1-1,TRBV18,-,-,TGTGCCAGCTCACCGGCAGAACTCATGAACACTGAAGCTTTCTTT,CASSPAELMNTEAFF
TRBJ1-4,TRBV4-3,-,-,TGCGCCAGCAGCCAAGGGCTTCCGCATGTCCGAGAAAAACTGTTTTTT,CASSQGLPHVREKLFF
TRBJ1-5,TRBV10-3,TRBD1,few,TGTGCCATCAGTGAGTCGGCAGGGGGAACCGATCAGCCCCAGCATTTT,CAISESAGGTDQPQHF
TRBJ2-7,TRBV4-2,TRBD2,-,TGTGCCAGCAGCCAAGATTCGACTAGCGGGAGCCACGAGCAGTACTTC,CASSQDSTSGSHEQYF
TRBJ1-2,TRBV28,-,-,TGTGCCAGCAGCTCAGGGGCAGGGAACTATGGCTACACCTTC,CASSSGAGNYGYTF
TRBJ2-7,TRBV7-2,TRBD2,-,TGTGCCAGCAGCTCGGGGGGGAGTGGAGTGTACGAGCAGTACTTC,CASSSGGSGVYEQYF
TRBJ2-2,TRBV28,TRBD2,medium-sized,TGTGCCAGCAGTCCCGGGGGGGAGACCACCGGGGAGCTGTTTTTT,CASSPGGETTGELFF
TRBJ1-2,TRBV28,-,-,TGTGCCAGCAGACCAACACTTAACTATGGCTACACCTTC,CASRPTLNYGYTF
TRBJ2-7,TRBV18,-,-,TGTGCCAGCTCTCGGGGGCTAGAGGCCGAGCAGTACTTC,CASSRGLEAEQYF
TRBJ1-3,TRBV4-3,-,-,TGCGCCAGCAGCCAAGGGGCGGCCTCTGGAAACACCATATATTTT,CASSQGAASGNTIYF
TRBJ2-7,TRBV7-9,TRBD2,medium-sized,TGTGCCAGCAGCTTCCCGGGGGGCTCCTACGAGCAGTACTTC,CASSFPGGSYEQYF
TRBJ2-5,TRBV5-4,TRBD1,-,TGTGCCAGCAGCTCACAAGGGGGCATAGGGACCCAGTACTTC,CASSSQGGIGTQYF
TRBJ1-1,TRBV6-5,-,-,TGTGCCAGCAGTTACTCCGCCGAAGGTCCGGGGGAAGCTTTCTTT,CASSYSAEGPGEAFF
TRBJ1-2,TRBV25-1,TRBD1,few,TGTGCCAGCAGTGTGACAGGGTCCTATCGCTACACCTTC,CASSVTGSYRYTF
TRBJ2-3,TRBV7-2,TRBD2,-,TGTGCCAGCAGCGTAGAGGCGGGAGCGCGCACAGATACGCAGTATTTT,CASSVEAGARTDTQYF
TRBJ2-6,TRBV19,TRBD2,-,TGTGCCAGTATGGCCCTCGGACTAGCGGCCTCTGGGGCCAACGTCCTGACTTTC,CASMALGLAASGANVLTF
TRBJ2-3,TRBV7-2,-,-,TGTGCCAGCAGCTTTGGGGCAGGGTTCCTTTTCACAGATACGCAGTATTTT,CASSFGAGFLFTDTQYF
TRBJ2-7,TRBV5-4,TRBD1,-,TGTGCCAGCAGCCTGGGACAGAGCGCCTACGAGCAGTACTTC,CASSLGQSAYEQYF
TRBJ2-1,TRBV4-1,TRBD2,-,TGCGCCAGCAGCCAAGATCCGACACGAGGCGGGAGGGCCCGCAATGAGCAGTTCTTC,CASSQDPTRGGRARNEQFF
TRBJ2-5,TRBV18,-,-,TGTGCCAGCTCAGTACAGGGGAGGCAAGAGACCCAGTACTTC,CASSVQGRQETQYF
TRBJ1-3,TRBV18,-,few,TGTGCCAGCTCACCCCGGACCGGGACACTTCGATCTTTTGGAAACACCATATATTTT,CASSPRTGTLRSFGNTIYF
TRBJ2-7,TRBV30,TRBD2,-,TGTGCCTGGACGCGGAGGCAGCGGGGGGGGGAGCAGTACTTC,CAWTRRQRGGEQYF
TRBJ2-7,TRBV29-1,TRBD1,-,TGCAGCGTTGAAGACTTAAGCCGAGGACAGGGAAGCGACGAGCAGTACTTC,CSVEDLSRGQGSDEQYF
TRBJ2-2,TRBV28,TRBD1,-,TGTGCCCACCGGGACAGGGGGTTCGGGGAGCTGTTTTTT,CAHRDRGFGELFF
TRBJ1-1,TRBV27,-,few,TGTGCCAGCCGACCTCGGCCGGGAGATGAAGCTTTCTTT,CASRPRPGDEAFF
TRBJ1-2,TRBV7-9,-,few,TGTGCCAGCACCCCCGGGAATTATGGCTACACCTTC,CASTPGNYGYTF
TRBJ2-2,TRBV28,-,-,TGTGCCAGCAGTTTATTTTTGGGGGCCGCGAACACCGGGGAGCTGTTTTTT,CASSLFLGAANTGELFF
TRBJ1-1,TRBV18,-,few,TGTGCCAGCTCACCAATCGTAGGGGTGAACACTGAAGCTTTCTTT,CASSPIVGVNTEAFF
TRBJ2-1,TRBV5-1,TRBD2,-,TGCGCCAGCAGCGCCTCGACTAGCGGGGGGGCTATTTTGTTCTTC,CASSASTSGGAILFF
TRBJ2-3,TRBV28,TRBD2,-,TGTGCCAGCAGTGAGCTAGCGGGAGCCATCGATACGCAGTATTTT,CASSELAGAIDTQYF
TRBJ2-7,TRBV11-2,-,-,TGTGCCAGCAGCTCCGGGACATACTCCTACGAGCAGTACTTC,CASSSGTYSYEQYF
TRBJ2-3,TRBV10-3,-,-,TGTGCCATCAGGGGGGGACACACAGATACGCAGTATTTT,CAIRGGHTDTQYF
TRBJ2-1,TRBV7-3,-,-,TGTGCCAGCAGCGACCCGCTCAAGAGCTCCTACAATGAGCAGTTCTTC,CASSDPLKSSYNEQFF
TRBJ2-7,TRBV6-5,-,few,TGTGCCACCATGACGCGAGGGTTTTCCTACGAGCAGTACTTC,CATMTRGFSYEQYF
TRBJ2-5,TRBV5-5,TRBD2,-,TGTGCCAGCAGCCATAGAGGCGGGGGTTACCAAGAGACCCAGTACTTC,CASSHRGGGYQETQYF
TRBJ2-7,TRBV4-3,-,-,TGCGCCAGCAGCCGTGCGACAGAAGCCTACGAGCAGTACTTC,CASSRATEAYEQYF
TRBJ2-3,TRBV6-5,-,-,TGTGCCAGCAGTTACTACCGGGACTCTCCTACGCAGTATTTT,CASSYYRDSPTQYF
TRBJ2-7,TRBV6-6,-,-,TGTGCCAGCAGCCTTGAACTAGGGCCCTACGAGCAGTACTTC,CASSLELGPYEQYF
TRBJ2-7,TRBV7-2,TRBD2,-,TGTGCCAGCAGCTTAGCCTCTAGCGGGCTTTACGAGCAGTACTTC,CASSLASSGLYEQYF
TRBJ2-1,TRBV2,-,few,TGTGCCAGCACCCGCAGCAATGAGCAGTTCTTC,CASTRSNEQFF
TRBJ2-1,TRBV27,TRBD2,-,TGTGCCAGCAGTGCCCCAGCGGGAGCTTACAATGAGCAGTTCTTC,CASSAPAGAYNEQFF
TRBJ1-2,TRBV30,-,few,TGTGCCTGGGCCCCTACCACCGGGGACTATGGCTACACCTTC,CAWAPTTGDYGYTF